Shown below are 8 T cell receptor beta chains from a single sample sequenced in a study of T cell repertoires in cytomegalovirus infection. Each CDR3 protein gets one entry after TCRdb re-called the reads with MiXCR. The sample yields around 310,000 distinct CDR3 sequences, roughly 28% seen once. These receptors' antigens are unknown. The source material was cultured PBMCs, sampled from culture after CMV antigen stimulation. The receptors here all came from a human donor in good health (CMV status not recorded). Some clones in this sample may be carry-over from other donors' samples.

The chain joins TRBV4-2 to TRBJ2-3, with D hard to call. V gave up 5 bases and J gave up 1 base, with 10 bases separating them. The germline V gene has CDR1 LGHNA and CDR2 YNFKEQ. The CDR3 has 14 residues. The CDR3 sequence: CASSIRPGTDTQYF. Here the CDR3 DNA reads TGTGCCAGCAGCATAAGGCCGGGCACAGATACGCAGTATTTT.

This clonotype was detected once. The rearrangement links TRBV30 to TRBJ1-1; D is possibly TRBD1 (6 bases). V shed 2 bases and J shed 5 bases, with 12 bases lying between them. The germline CDR1 and CDR2 sequences are GTSNPN and SVGIG (reference sequence). There are 13 residues in the CDR3. The CDR3: CAWSWAGDTEAFF. The CDR3 coding sequence is TGTGCCTGGAGTTGGGCAGGGGATACTGAAGCTTTCTTT.

This clonotype was seen a handful of times. The gene calls are TRBV11-2 and TRBJ1-1; possible D gene TRBD1, 5 bases. The V end was cut by 2 bases, the J end by 0 bases, with 19 bases between. Per germline, CDR1 SGHAT and CDR2 FQNNGV. The CDR3 sequence is 18 residues long. CDR3 region: CASSLNAPWKGVNTEAFF. Written as DNA, the CDR3 is TGTGCCAGCAGCTTAAACGCCCCTTGGAAAGGGGTGAACACTGAAGCTTTCTTT.

J is TRBJ2-1 and V is TRBV28; the D gene is possibly TRBD1 (5 bases). Trimming pared 4 bases from V and 7 bases from J, leaving 5 bases between. Germline V lookup: CDR1 MDHEN, CDR2 SYDVKM. There are 11 residues in the CDR3. Written as DNA, the CDR3 is TGTGCCAGCAGTTGGACAAATGAGCAGTTCTTC. Translation: CASSWTNEQFF.

The sample holds many counts of this clonotype. The chain carries TRBV6-1 and TRBJ2-3; D may be TRBD1 (8 bases). V was shortened by 5 bases and J by 2 bases, with 14 bases between the two germline ends. The CDR3 sequence is 15 residues long. Germline values: CDR1 MNHNS, CDR2 SASEGT. CDR3 amino acids: CASSTGGAVTDTQYF. CDR3 DNA: TGTGCCAGCAGTACAGGGGGGGCAGTCACAGATACGCAGTATTTT.

The V gene is TRBV20-1, the J gene TRBJ1-5; D ambiguous. The CDR3 is 14 residues long. CDR1 is DFQATT and CDR2 is SNEGSKA in the germline V gene (reference sequence). V lost 1 base and J 5 bases, leaving 12 bases between the germline ends. The CDR3 region is CSARGPSAHQPQHF. CDR3 nucleotides: TGCAGTGCTAGAGGGCCTTCGGCTCATCAGCCCCAGCATTTT.

The chain has TRBV19 and TRBJ1-6; 8 bases are shared with TRBD1. This CDR3 contains 14 residues. Germline values: CDR1 LNHDA, CDR2 SQIVND (reference sequence). The ends lost 3 bases at V and 14 bases at J; junction bases unmatched: 9. The CDR3 DNA follows: TGTGCCAGTAGTATCGGACAGGGAGGTCCGGCCCTCCACTTT. Translated: CASSIGQGGPALHF.

The chain has TRBV11-2 and TRBJ1-3; TRBD1 is a possible D gene (6 bases). Germline V CDR1 and CDR2: SGHAT, FQNNGV. There are 15 residues in the CDR3. The V end lost 5 bases, the J end lost 2 bases, and 13 bases lay between the germline ends. The CDR3 spells CASSPRGLPGNTIYF. Here the CDR3 DNA reads TGTGCCAGCAGCCCGCGGGGGCTCCCTGGAAACACCATATATTTT.